The clone carrying this T cell receptor (beta chain) was seen repeatedly, ten times or more. There are 16 residues in the CDR3. V lost 2 bases to trimming and J lost 0 bases, with 8 bases between them. Germline-derived CDR1 and CDR2 are SGHAT and FQNNGV. The data originate from a study of T-cell reconstitution after alpha-beta-depleted transplantation in children. Unique molecular identifiers were incorporated during preparation of the TCRbeta library. TCRdb ran MiXCR on the PCR reads and lists one entry per CDR3 protein. Of 150,000 to 200,000 distinct CDR3 sequences detected, 6% to 7% appear once; the ten largest clones hold 3% to 3.5%.

The input for sequencing was PBMCs from the stem cell graft donor, taken from the stem cell graft. The rearrangement uses TRBV11-2 and TRBJ2-6; D is unresolved. The receptor comes from a human donor who donated a stem cell graft to a child with Wiskott-Aldrich syndrome. The CDR3 reads CASSLRSFSGANVLTF. CDR3 nucleotide sequence: TGTGCCAGCAGCTTAAGGTCCTTCTCTGGGGCCAACGTCCTGACTTTC.